The 15 T cell receptor beta chains listed next were all sequenced from one sample in a study of human T cells and chemical hapten exposure. The time point here: patch test 1, 2 weeks after DPC sensitization. Described treatment: therapeutic diphenylcyclopropenone sensitization with weekly scalp DPC. The study extracted total RNA from unfractionated whole blood. TCRdb ran MiXCR on the RACE reads and lists one entry per CDR3 protein. Counted here are roughly 38,000 distinct CDR3 sequences, 4% occurring once; the ten biggest clones make up around 26%. This specimen was whole blood, taken in connection with sensitization to the hapten diphenylcyclopropenone (DPC). The receptors were gathered from a man aged 45-65 years with alopecia areata. Some clones in this sample may be carry-over from other donors' samples.

This clonotype came up many times. The chain couples TRBV5-1 to TRBJ2-1, with D possibly TRBD2 on 6 matching bases. The V gene lost 8 bases and the J gene lost 1 base, with 19 bases spanning the gap. Per the germline V gene, CDR1 is SGHRS and CDR2 is YFSETQ. The CDR3 is 16 residues long. In nucleotides, the CDR3 is TGCGCCAGGACGCCGGGACCCGCGGGATCCTACAATGAGCAGTTCTTC. Its protein is CARTPGPAGSYNEQFF.

There are many counts of this clonotype. V is TRBV18 and J is TRBJ1-4; D ambiguous. The CDR3 is 14 residues long. Trimming cost V 1 base and J 12 bases, with 15 bases left between them. In germline, CDR1 is KGHSH, CDR2 LQKENI. The DNA of the CDR3 is TGTGCCAGCTCACCACGGGAGTTCCAGTGGGAACTGTTTTTT. Translating gives CASSPREFQWELFF.

This clonotype was picked up many times. The rearrangement joins TRBV12-3 or TRBV12-4 to TRBJ1-2; 7 bases are shared with TRBD1. The V gene end was trimmed by 4 bases and the J gene end by 3 bases; junction bases not matched to a gene: 5. The CDR3 contains 14 residues. CDR3: CASSYRQGDYGYTF. The CDR3, as DNA: TGTGCCAGCAGTTATCGACAGGGAGACTATGGCTACACCTTC.

This clonotype occurred many times. The chain employs TRBV2 and TRBJ2-7, with D tentatively TRBD2 (6 bases). The germline CDR1 and CDR2 sequences are SNHLY and FYNNEI. CDR3 length: 14 residues. Between the trimmed V and J ends, which lost 4 bases and 6 bases, there was a span of 16 bases. Here the CDR3 reads CASSALKPTSEQYF. The CDR3 DNA reads as TGTGCCAGCAGTGCCCTCAAACCGACTAGCGAGCAGTACTTC. The full variable domain, in which reference TRBV2 and TRBJ2-7 provide the parts outside the CDR3, is EPEVTQTPSHQVTQMGQEVILRCVPISNHLYFYWYRQILGQKVEFLVSFYNNEISEKSEIFDDQFSVERPDGSNFTLKIRSTKLEDSAMYFCASSALKPTSEQYFGPGTRLTVT.

This clonotype showed up many times. The V call is TRBV7-2, the J call TRBJ1-1, with 7 bases identical to TRBD1. The germline V gene encodes CDR1 SGHTA and CDR2 FQGNSA. This CDR3 is 14 amino acids long. Trimming took 5 bases from V and 6 from J; bases not matched to a gene: 9. The CDR3 is CASSRDRGGPEAFF. The CDR3 nucleotides read TGTGCCAGCAGCCGGGACAGAGGGGGGCCTGAAGCTTTCTTT. Using reference TRBV7-2 and TRBJ1-1 for the parts outside the CDR3, the full variable domain is GAGVSQSPSNKVTEKGKDVELRCDPISGHTALYWYRQSLGQGLEFLIYFQGNSAPDKSGLPSDRFSAERTGGSVSTLTIQRTQQEDSAVYLCASSRDRGGPEAFFGQGTRLTVV.

In its sample, this clonotype was seen many times. The chain uses TRBV5-1 and TRBJ2-5; either TRBD1 or TRBD2 may fit D (6 bases each). Trimming shortened V by 0 bases and J by 5 bases, and 11 bases separated the two germline ends. CDR1 and CDR2 (germline): SGHRS, YFSETQ. The CDR3 has 14 amino acids. The chain's CDR3 is CASSLAGGEETQYF. The CDR3 DNA follows: TGCGCCAGCAGCTTGGCCGGGGGCGAGGAGACCCAGTACTTC.

This clonotype has at least ten counts. V usage is TRBV29-1 and J usage is TRBJ2-6, with 7 bases identical to TRBD2. In germline, CDR1 is SQVTM, CDR2 ANQGSEA. V lost 6 bases and J lost 0; bases outside the gene matches: 8. The CDR3 is 16 amino acids. In DNA, the CDR3 is TGCAGCGTAGAGCTAGCGGAGTTCTCTGGGGCCAACGTCCTGACTTTC. Translating gives CSVELAEFSGANVLTF.

This clonotype was counted many times. The rearrangement uses TRBV3-1 and TRBJ2-5; either TRBD1 or TRBD2 may fit D (5 bases each). Germline V gene lookup returns CDR1 LGHDT and CDR2 YNNKEL (reference sequence). The V and J ends lost 0 bases and 4 bases respectively, with 12 bases between them. The CDR3 loop spans 15 amino acids. The CDR3 spells CASSQEGRGSETQYF. CDR3 in DNA: TGTGCCAGCAGCCAAGAGGGACGAGGGTCAGAGACCCAGTACTTC.

There are many counts of this clonotype. CDR3 sequence (DNA): TGTGCCAGCAGCGTAAGAACTAGCGTAAACAATGAGCAGTTCTTC. Translated: CASSVRTSVNNEQFF. This sequence joins TRBV9 and TRBJ2-1; the match to TRBD2 covers 7 bases. V dropped 1 base and J dropped 5; count of bases not matched to a gene: 6. The CDR3 is made up of 15 amino acids. Germline V gives CDR1 SGDLS, CDR2 YYNGEE.

The rearrangement joins TRBV5-1 to TRBJ2-1; 7 positions agree with TRBD2. CDR1 and CDR2 (germline): SGHRS, YFSETQ. The CDR3 spans 14 residues. Unmatched junction bases numbered 7, after V lost 4 bases and J lost 6 bases. The CDR3 here is CASSLLADGNEQFF. The CDR3 DNA reads as TGCGCCAGCAGCCTGCTAGCGGACGGCAATGAGCAGTTCTTC.

The table lists this clonotype with many counts. The DNA of the CDR3 is TGTGCCACCAGTGATTACCAAAGAACAGGGGAAGAGACCCAGTACTTC. Its translation: CATSDYQRTGEETQYF. The V gene is TRBV24-1, the J gene TRBJ2-5; TRBD1 agrees at 7 bases. This CDR3 region has 16 residues. With 2 bases clipped from V and 3 bases from J, the junction kept 8 bases outside the gene matches. Germline V gene lookup returns CDR1 KGHDR and CDR2 SFDVKD.

A few counts support this clonotype. The rearrangement links TRBV6-1 to TRBJ1-1; D remains unclear. The CDR3 is made up of 13 amino acids. In germline, CDR1 is MNHNS, CDR2 SASEGT. V lost 8 bases and J lost 6, with 16 bases in between. Here the CDR3 reads CASLRLGGAEAFF. The CDR3 DNA reads as TGTGCCAGCCTGCGGTTAGGAGGTGCTGAAGCTTTCTTT.

The rearrangement uses TRBV19 and TRBJ2-1; D is uncertain. There are 16 residues in the CDR3. Germline CDR1 LNHDA, CDR2 SQIVND (reference sequence). V was cut by 7 bases and J by 4 bases, with 20 bases left in between. The CDR3 nucleotides are TGTGCCAGTATGGGTCTAAGGGCGAGTAGGTACAATGAGCAGTTCTTC. Translated, it gives CASMGLRASRYNEQFF.

This clonotype was recorded many times. The genes are TRBV11-2 and TRBJ2-3, with 8 bases fitting TRBD1. CDR3 length equals 16 residues. V was pared by 4 bases and J by 3 bases, with 9 bases of the junction left unmatched. Germline CDR1 is SGHAT and CDR2 is FQNNGV. The CDR3 DNA sequence: TGTGCCAGCAGCTCCTTCGGCGGACAGGGAACAGATACGCAGTATTTT. The encoded protein is CASSSFGGQGTDTQYF.

This clonotype was seen only a few times. The V call is TRBV12-3 or TRBV12-4, the J call TRBJ2-5, with D unresolved. There are 16 residues in the CDR3. The V end was cut by 5 bases, the J end by 4 bases, with 20 bases between. The CDR3 sequence: CASSLTPLRAGETQYF. Written as DNA, the CDR3 is TGTGCCAGCAGTCTTACCCCCTTAAGGGCCGGAGAGACCCAGTACTTC.